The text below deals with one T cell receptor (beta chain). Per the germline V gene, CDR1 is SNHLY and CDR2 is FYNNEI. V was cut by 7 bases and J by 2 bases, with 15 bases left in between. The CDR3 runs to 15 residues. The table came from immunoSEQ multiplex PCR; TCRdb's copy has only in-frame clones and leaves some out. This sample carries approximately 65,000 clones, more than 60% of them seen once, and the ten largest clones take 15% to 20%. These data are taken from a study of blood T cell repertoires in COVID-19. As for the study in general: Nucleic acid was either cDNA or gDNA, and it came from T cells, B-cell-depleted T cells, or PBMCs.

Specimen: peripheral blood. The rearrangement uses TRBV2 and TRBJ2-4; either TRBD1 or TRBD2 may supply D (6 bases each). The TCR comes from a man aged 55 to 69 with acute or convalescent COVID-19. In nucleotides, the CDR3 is TGTGCCAGCAATGAGGGGGGAACGACCAAAAACATTCAGTACTTC. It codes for CASNEGGTTKNIQYF.